Listed below are T cell receptor beta chains from one sample, sequenced in a study of blood T cell repertoires in COVID-19. Some clones are missing from TCRdb's copy, which holds only in-frame ones; the method was immunoSEQ multiplex PCR. The sample contains 190,000 or so clones, roughly 89% of which appear only once. The source material was peripheral blood. Receptor source: a woman between 18 and 30 years old who had recovered from COVID-19. CDR3s include the opening cysteine and the closing phenylalanine or tryptophan. A D gene is named only where the DNA matches it firmly. Clone size appears in some rows only: once, few, many, or a class for an expanded clone.

CDR3 length	V gene	J gene	clone size	D gene	CDR3 DNA	CDR3 protein
16	TRBV3-1/TRBV3-2	TRBJ2-1	-	TRBD2	TGTGCCAGCAGCCAAGAGACTAGCGGGGGGCCGAATGAGCAGTTCTTC	CASSQETSGGPNEQFF
13	TRBV5-1	TRBJ1-1	-	TRBD1	TGCGCCAGCAGCGTAGAACAGGGGGCTGAAGCTTTCTTT	CASSVEQGAEAFF
14	TRBV2	TRBJ1-2	-	TRBD1	TGTGCCAGCATCTTGACAGGGGCAGAATATGGCTACACCTTC	CASILTGAEYGYTF
13	TRBV29-1	TRBJ1-2	-	-	TGCAGCGCTGGAGAGGGCTCCTTCTATGGCTACACCTTC	CSAGEGSFYGYTF
15	TRBV5-1	TRBJ2-1	-	-	TGCGCCAGCAGGGAGGGGTCCTTCTCCTACAATGAGCAGTTCTTC	CASREGSFSYNEQFF
16	TRBV5-1	TRBJ2-2	-	TRBD2	TGCGCCAGCAGCTCGAGCGGGGCCCTGGGCACCGGGGAGCTGTTTTTT	CASSSSGALGTGELFF
19	TRBV19	TRBJ2-1	-	-	TGTGCCAGTAGTATAGGGACAGGGATAGCGGGTGGACTGTACAATGAGCAGTTCTTC	CASSIGTGIAGGLYNEQFF
15	TRBV7-3	TRBJ2-3	once	TRBD2	TGTGCCAGCAGCTTAAATCCGGGGGGGACAGATACGCAGTATTTT	CASSLNPGGTDTQYF
16	TRBV19	TRBJ1-2	once	-	TGTGCCAGTAGTATGTTTAGTAGCCAGAAGAGTCGTGGCTACACCTTC	CASSMFSSQKSRGYTF
19	TRBV7-2	TRBJ2-2	-	TRBD2	TGTGCCAGCAGCTTGCAGCGAGCGGGGGGGCGGAAGGAAACCGGGGAGCTGTTTTTT	CASSLQRAGGRKETGELFF
17	TRBV7-2	TRBJ2-2	-	TRBD1	TGTGCCAGCAGCGAATCTCGGGACAGGGCTGGATCCGGGGAGCTGTTTTTT	CASSESRDRAGSGELFF
15	TRBV6-4	TRBJ2-1	-	TRBD2	TGTGCCAGCAGTGACGGGACTACCATTAATAGTGAGCAGTTCTTC	CASSDGTTINSEQFF
20	TRBV19	TRBJ1-4	-	TRBD1	TGTGCCAGTAGTACAGGAAGAAATCGGGACAGGGGGCGCCGGGGTGAAAAACTGTTTTTT	CASSTGRNRDRGRRGEKLFF
14	TRBV27	TRBJ1-1	-	-	TGTGCCAGCAGTTACGACGGGACATACACTGAAGCTTTCTTT	CASSYDGTYTEAFF